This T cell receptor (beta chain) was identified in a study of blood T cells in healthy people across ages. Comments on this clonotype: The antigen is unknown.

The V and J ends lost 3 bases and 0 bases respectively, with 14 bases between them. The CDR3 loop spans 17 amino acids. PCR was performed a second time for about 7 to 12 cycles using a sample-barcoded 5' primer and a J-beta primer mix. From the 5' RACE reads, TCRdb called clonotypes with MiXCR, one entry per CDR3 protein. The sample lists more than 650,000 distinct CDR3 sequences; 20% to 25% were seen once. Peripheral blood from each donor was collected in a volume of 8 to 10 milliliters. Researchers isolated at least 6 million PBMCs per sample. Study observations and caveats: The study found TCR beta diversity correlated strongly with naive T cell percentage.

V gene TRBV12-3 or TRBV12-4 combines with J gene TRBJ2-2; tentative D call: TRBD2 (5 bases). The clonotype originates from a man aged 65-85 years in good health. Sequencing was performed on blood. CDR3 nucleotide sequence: TGTGCCAGCAGTTTTAGTGGGAGCCGCGCGAACACCGGGGAGCTGTTTTTT. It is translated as CASSFSGSRANTGELFF.